This T cell receptor beta chain was captured in a study of shared clonotypes between healthy human individuals. Study-level information: Two women and a few men aged 18 to 49 served as donors.

Every immunoSEQ plate was one replicate of a subset's evenly spread DNA. The protocol was immunoSEQ multiplex PCR, while the TCRdb copy is restricted to in-frame clones and leaves out a portion. The table lists approximately 530,000 clones, 95% to 97% of them singletons. This CDR3 region has 12 residues. V lost 1 base and J 4 bases, leaving 4 bases between the germline ends. CDR1 is MGHDK and CDR2 is SYGVNS in the germline V gene. Healthy and HIV-negative, the adult donors had no recent acute infections or vaccinations. The sequenced material came from naive CD4+ T cells sorted from blood. As for subset: CD45RA+ positively selected. This sequence joins TRBV25-1 and TRBJ1-2; D gene uncertain. The sequence came from a woman aged 25 to 39 in good health. Here the CDR3 reads CASSESPYGYTF. The CDR3 DNA sequence: TGTGCCAGCAGTGAATCCCCCTATGGCTACACCTTC.